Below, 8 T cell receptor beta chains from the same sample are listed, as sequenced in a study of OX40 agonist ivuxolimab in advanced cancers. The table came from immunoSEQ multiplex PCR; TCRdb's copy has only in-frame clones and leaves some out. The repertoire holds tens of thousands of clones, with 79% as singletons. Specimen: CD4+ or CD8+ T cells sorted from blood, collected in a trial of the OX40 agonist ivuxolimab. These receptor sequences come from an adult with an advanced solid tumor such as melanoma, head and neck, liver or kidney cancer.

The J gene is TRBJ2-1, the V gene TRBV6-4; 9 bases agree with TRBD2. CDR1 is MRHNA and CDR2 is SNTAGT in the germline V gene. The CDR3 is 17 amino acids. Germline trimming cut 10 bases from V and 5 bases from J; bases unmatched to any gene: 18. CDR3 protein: CATPRASGVWLNNEQFF. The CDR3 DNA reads TGTGCCACTCCGCGGGCTAGCGGGGTTTGGTTGAACAATGAGCAGTTCTTC.

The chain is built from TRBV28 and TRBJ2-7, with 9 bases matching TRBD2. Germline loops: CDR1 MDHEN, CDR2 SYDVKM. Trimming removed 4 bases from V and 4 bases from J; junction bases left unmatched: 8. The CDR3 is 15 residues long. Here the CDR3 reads CASSSPGLAVYEQYF. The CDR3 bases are TGTGCCAGCAGTTCCCCGGGACTAGCCGTATACGAGCAGTACTTC.

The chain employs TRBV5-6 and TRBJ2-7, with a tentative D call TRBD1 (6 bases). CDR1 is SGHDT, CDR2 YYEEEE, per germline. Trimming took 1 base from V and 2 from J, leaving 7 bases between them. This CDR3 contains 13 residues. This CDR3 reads CASSLTGPYEQYF. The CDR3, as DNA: TGTGCCAGCAGCTTGACAGGGCCCTACGAGCAGTACTTC.

This CDR3 is CSARRYNEQFF. The DNA of the CDR3 is TGCAGTGCGAGAAGGTACAATGAGCAGTTCTTC. The rearrangement uses TRBV20-1 and TRBJ2-1; D is unclear. This CDR3 contains 11 residues. Germline CDR1 is DFQATT and CDR2 is SNEGSKA (reference sequence). V dropped 6 bases and J dropped 4 bases, with 7 bases sitting between them.

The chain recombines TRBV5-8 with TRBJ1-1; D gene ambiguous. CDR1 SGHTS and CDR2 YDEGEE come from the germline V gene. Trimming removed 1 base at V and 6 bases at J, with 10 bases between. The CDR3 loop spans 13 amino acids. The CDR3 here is CASSLYVESEAFF. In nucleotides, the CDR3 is TGTGCCAGCAGCTTGTACGTCGAGTCTGAAGCTTTCTTT.

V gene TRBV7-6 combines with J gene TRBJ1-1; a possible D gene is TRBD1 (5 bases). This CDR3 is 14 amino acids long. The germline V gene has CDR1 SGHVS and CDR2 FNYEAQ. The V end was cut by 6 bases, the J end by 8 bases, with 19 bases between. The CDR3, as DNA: TGTGCCAGCAGTCAGGGCGAGACTCCGTTGGAAGCTTTCTTT. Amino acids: CASSQGETPLEAFF.

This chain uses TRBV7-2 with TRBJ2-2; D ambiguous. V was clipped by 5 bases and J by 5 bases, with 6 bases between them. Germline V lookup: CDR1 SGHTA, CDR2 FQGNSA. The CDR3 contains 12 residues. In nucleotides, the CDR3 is TGTGCCAGCAGCCTCCTAACCGGGGAGCTGTTTTTT. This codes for CASSLLTGELFF.

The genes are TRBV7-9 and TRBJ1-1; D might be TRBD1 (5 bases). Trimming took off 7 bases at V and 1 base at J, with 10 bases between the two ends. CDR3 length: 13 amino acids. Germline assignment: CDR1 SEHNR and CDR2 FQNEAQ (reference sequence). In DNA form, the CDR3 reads TGTGCCAGCACGGGACCGAGGAACACTGAAGCTTTCTTT. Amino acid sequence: CASTGPRNTEAFF.